This T cell receptor (beta chain) is drawn from a study of shared clonotypes between healthy human individuals. To note about this clone: Its antigen is not identified.

Under the authors' procedure: Owing to the provision of junction-only sequences devoid of quality scores by immunoSEQ, filtering differed. The table came from immunoSEQ multiplex PCR; TCRdb's copy has only in-frame clones and leaves some out. V and J calls and clone size are those listed in that table; D and trimming were worked out from the DNA. The sample records about 1.1 million clones, roughly 74% being singletons. Regarding the study as a whole: Around 5.4% of naive CD4 clonotypes were common to four donors. Sampling covered blood only; tissue repertoires likely differ. On the whole, naive subsets had larger estimated richness than memory subsets had.

Sequenced: memory CD4+ T cells from PBMCs. Subset specified: CD45RA-negative fraction. This clonotype was obtained from a man aged 18 to 29 in good health. Some clones in this sample may be carry-over from other donors' samples.

The CDR3 loop reads CASSDRRNEQFF. CDR3 sequence (DNA): TGTGCCAGTAGTGACCGTAGAAATGAGCAGTTCTTC. The chain joins TRBV19 to TRBJ2-1; D gene unclear. The CDR3 is made up of 12 amino acids. Germline V gives CDR1 LNHDA, CDR2 SQIVND (reference sequence). Trimming stripped 5 bases from V and 7 bases from J, with 9 bases between.